The 21 T cell receptor beta chains listed next were all sequenced from one sample in a study of T cell responses to AZD1222 COVID-19 vaccine. Profiling relied on immunoSEQ multiplex PCR, and the TCRdb table lists in-frame clones only, not all of them. The table records 150,000 or so clones, roughly 90% of them present only once. The source was peripheral blood, collected 28 days after the second AZD1222 dose. The receptors derive from an adult who received the AZD1222 COVID-19 vaccine.

CDR3 loop: CASSQDLGSGGYTF. The CDR3, as DNA: TGTGCCAGCAGCCAAGATTTGGGGTCGGGTGGCTACACCTTC. The chain employs TRBV3-1 (or the pseudogene TRBV3-2) and TRBJ1-2; the D is unclear. The CDR3 is 14 residues long. CDR1 and CDR2 from the germline V gene are LGHDT and YNNKEL (reference sequence). Trimming cost V 0 bases and J 7 bases, with 12 bases left between them.

This clone was observed a single time. This chain uses TRBV4-1 with TRBJ1-2; D ambiguous. V was pared by 1 base and J by 3 bases, with 12 bases between. The V gene's germline CDR1 is MGHRA and CDR2 YSYEKL. The CDR3 contains 15 residues. The CDR3 DNA reads as TGCGCCAGCAGCCAAGGTGAGCGGACGTACTATGGCTACACCTTC. Translated: CASSQGERTYYGYTF.

The sample holds one count of this clone. V is TRBV9 and J is TRBJ2-1; 9 nucleotides line up with TRBD2. The CDR3 loop spans 15 amino acids. The ends lost 4 bases at V and 0 bases at J; junction bases unmatched: 2. Germline CDR1 reads SGDLS; CDR2 reads YYNGEE. For the CDR3, the DNA is TGTGCCAGCAGCCCTAGCGGGAACTCCTACAATGAGCAGTTCTTC. Translating gives CASSPSGNSYNEQFF.

This clone occurred once. This chain connects TRBV5-1 to TRBJ2-7; D not resolved. The CDR3 loop spans 15 amino acids. The germline V gene encodes CDR1 SGHRS and CDR2 YFSETQ. V gave up 0 bases and J gave up 2 bases, with 12 bases separating them. CDR3 coding DNA: TGCGCCAGCAGCTTGGGGGTAGAGAAGACCTACGAGCAGTACTTC. It codes for CASSLGVEKTYEQYF.

The gene calls are TRBV30 and TRBJ1-5; D might be TRBD1 (5 bases). Germline CDR1 and CDR2: GTSNPN and SVGIG (reference sequence). The CDR3 extends over 14 amino acids. V lost 5 bases to trimming and J lost 1 base, with 12 bases between them. The CDR3 nucleotides read TGTGCCTGGGCCCAGGGAATAAGCAATCAGCCCCAGCATTTT. This encodes CAWAQGISNQPQHF. Drawing the rest from reference TRBV30 and TRBJ1-5, the complete variable domain is SQTIHQWPATLVQPVGSPLSLECTVEGTSNPNLYWYRQAAGRGLQLLFYSVGIGQISSEVPQNLSASRPQDRQFILSSKKLLLSDSGFYLCAWAQGISNQPQHFGDGTRLSIL.

V and J are TRBV19 and TRBJ2-7, with 9 positions matching TRBD2. The CDR3 is 14 amino acids. Unmatched junction bases numbered 0, after V lost 1 base and J lost 2 bases. The germline CDR1 and CDR2 sequences are LNHDA and SQIVND (reference sequence). DNA for the CDR3: TGTGCCAGTAGTATAGTAGCGGGAGCCTACGAGCAGTACTTC. This gives the protein CASSIVAGAYEQYF. Full variable domain (rest looked up from reference TRBV19 and TRBJ2-7): DGGITQSPKYLFRKEGQNVTLSCEQNLNHDAMYWYRQDPGQGLRLIYYSQIVNDFQKGDIAEGYSVSREKKESFPLTVTSAQKNPTAFYLCASSIVAGAYEQYFGPGTRLTVT.

The chain combines TRBV2 with TRBJ1-5; D gene uncertain. The CDR3 runs to 14 residues. V was trimmed by 5 bases and J by 4 bases, leaving 12 bases between them. Germline V gene data show CDR1 as SNHLY and CDR2 as FYNNEI. CDR3 sequence (DNA): TGTGCCAGCAGTCCGACCGGGAGGAATCAGCCCCAGCATTTT. Translation: CASSPTGRNQPQHF.

This rearrangement joins TRBV9 to TRBJ2-3; unclear D gene. Germline V gene lookup returns CDR1 SGDLS and CDR2 YYNGEE. V gave up 0 bases and J gave up 2 bases, with 10 bases separating them. The CDR3 loop spans 15 amino acids. The CDR3 DNA sequence: TGTGCCAGCAGCGTAGGGGTGGGGTTCACAGATACGCAGTATTTT. Translation: CASSVGVGFTDTQYF.

As DNA, the CDR3 is TGTGCCACCAGCAGGACCGGGCTACAGGGATCTGAAAAACTGTTTTTT. Its translation: CATSRTGLQGSEKLFF. The chain recombines TRBV15 with TRBJ1-4; a possible D gene is TRBD1 (6 bases). Germline values: CDR1 LNHNV, CDR2 YYDKDF (reference sequence). The V end lost 3 bases, the J end lost 7 bases, and 18 bases lay between the germline ends. The CDR3 covers 16 residues.

The chain has TRBV19 and TRBJ1-1; D is ambiguous. V was trimmed by 3 bases and J by 0 bases, leaving 8 bases between them. This CDR3 has 14 amino acids. Germline loops: CDR1 LNHDA, CDR2 SQIVND (reference sequence). The CDR3 sequence is CASSISEMNTEAFF. CDR3 bases: TGTGCCAGTAGTATCTCAGAGATGAACACTGAAGCTTTCTTT.

This clone was observed a few times. This chain links TRBV7-9 with TRBJ1-2, with no clear D. Trimming removed 3 bases from V and 8 bases from J, with 7 bases in between. The CDR3 spans 11 residues. Looked up from germline, CDR1 is SEHNR and CDR2 is FQNEAQ (reference sequence). CDR3 in DNA: TGTGCCAGCAGCTTGGCCTTCGGCTACACCTTC. Translating it yields CASSLAFGYTF.

In nucleotides, the CDR3 is TGCAGCGTTGTTTGGCAGGGCAGCCGGCCCGGGGAGCTGTTTTTT. It codes for CSVVWQGSRPGELFF. The V call is TRBV29-1, the J call TRBJ2-2, with D perhaps matching TRBD1 (5 bases). Germline V lookup: CDR1 SQVTM, CDR2 ANQGSEA. V gave up 4 bases and J gave up 6 bases, with 18 bases separating them. The CDR3 consists of 15 residues.

Written as DNA, the CDR3 is TGCAGCGTTACTCAGGGGGACTATGGCTACACCTTC. Its protein is CSVTQGDYGYTF. This chain connects TRBV29-1 to TRBJ1-2; 7 bases map to TRBD1. CDR1 SQVTM and CDR2 ANQGSEA come from the germline V gene. This CDR3 spans 12 amino acids. The V gene end was trimmed by 5 bases and the J gene end by 3 bases; junction bases not matched to a gene: 3.

CDR3 coding DNA: TGTGCCAGCAGTCATTCGGGGTCTGGGGCCAACGTCCTGACTTTC. This encodes CASSHSGSGANVLTF. The rearrangement links TRBV3-1 (or the pseudogene TRBV3-2) to TRBJ2-6, with D maybe TRBD2 (5 bases). V was shortened by 6 bases and J by 1 base, with 10 bases between the two germline ends. The CDR3 loop spans 15 amino acids. Per germline, CDR1 LGHDT and CDR2 YNNKEL (reference sequence).

This chain links TRBV7-9 with TRBJ2-7; D is unclear. Germline V gives CDR1 SEHNR, CDR2 FQNEAQ (reference sequence). The CDR3 sequence is 11 residues long. Trimming stripped 5 bases from V and 6 bases from J, with 8 bases between. CDR3 amino acids: CASSRGREQYF. As DNA, the CDR3 is TGTGCCAGCAGCCGAGGACGCGAGCAGTACTTC.

The rearrangement links TRBV4-1 to TRBJ1-4, with 11 positions matching TRBD1. CDR1 is MGHRA and CDR2 is YSYEKL in the germline V gene. CDR3 size: 16 residues. Germline trimming cut 3 bases from V and 2 bases from J; bases unmatched to any gene: 2. CDR3 in DNA: TGCGCCAGCAGCCAGGGACAGGGGGTGACTAATGAAAAACTGTTTTTT. Amino acids: CASSQGQGVTNEKLFF.

This CDR3 is CASSFGRGNTIYF. CDR3 in DNA: TGTGCCAGCAGCTTCGGCAGGGGAAACACCATATATTTT. The rearrangement uses TRBV5-4 and TRBJ1-3; D unresolved. The CDR3 runs 13 residues. Germline V CDR1 and CDR2: SGHNT, YYREEE (reference sequence). V was trimmed by 2 bases and J by 4 bases, leaving 7 bases between them.

The V call is TRBV4-2, the J call TRBJ2-5, with 10 bases lining up with TRBD2. Germline V lookup: CDR1 LGHNA, CDR2 YNFKEQ. V dropped 4 bases and J dropped 5; count of bases not matched to a gene: 13. There are 17 residues in the CDR3. The CDR3 region is CASSPGSLAGVLETQYF. The CDR3 nucleotides read TGTGCCAGCAGCCCAGGTAGCCTAGCGGGAGTTTTGGAGACCCAGTACTTC.

This sequence joins TRBV24-1 and TRBJ1-2; tentatively, D is TRBD1 (5 bases). Germline assignment: CDR1 KGHDR and CDR2 SFDVKD. V was clipped by 0 bases and J by 7 bases, with 17 bases between them. CDR3 size: 16 residues. CDR3 protein: CATSDLRGGSLTGYTF. DNA of the CDR3: TGTGCCACCAGTGATTTGCGGGGGGGTAGTCTCACTGGCTACACCTTC.

CDR3 DNA sequence: TGTGCCAGCAGTTTTTCCTCGACAGGGGTGAACACTGAAGCTTTCTTT. It yields the protein CASSFSSTGVNTEAFF. The J gene is TRBJ1-1, the V gene TRBV6-2 or TRBV6-3, with TRBD1 matching 8 bases. Losses at the gene ends were 4 bases for V and 0 bases for J; bases not matched to a gene: 7. The length of the CDR3 is 16 residues. CDR1 MNHEY and CDR2 SVGEGT come from the germline V gene.

The V and J genes are TRBV25-1 and TRBJ2-5, with D unclear. The CDR3 runs to 12 residues. V dropped 4 bases and J dropped 2 bases, with 5 bases sitting between them. From germline, CDR1 is MGHDK and CDR2 SYGVNS. Here the CDR3 DNA reads TGTGCCAGCAGTGGTATGCAAGAGACCCAGTACTTC. It encodes CASSGMQETQYF.